The sample holds many counts of the clone carrying this T cell receptor (beta chain). Antigen specificity is unknown. This CDR3 is 15 amino acids long. V was trimmed by 1 base and J by 0 bases, leaving 7 bases between them. This sample was taken from a study of identical twins. Findings of the study overall: Out-of-frame beta chain sequences displayed weaker excess sharing between twins. Possibly, invariant MAIT and iNKT cells partly confounded zero-insertion analyses. Monozygotic twin pairs showed more out-of-frame TCR alpha sharing than models estimated. Conclusions rested on cross-sectional statistics rather than following the same donors.

TCRdb reprocessed the 5' RACE reads with MiXCR, giving one entry per CDR3 protein. The top ten hold about 1.6% of the sample, which has fewer than 650,000 distinct CDR3 sequences, around 7.4% seen once. The sample was also reused in another study, on yellow fever vaccine responses in identical twins.

Sequencing used PBMCs. This sequence originates from a young woman in good health. The chain carries TRBV12-3 or TRBV12-4 and TRBJ2-1, with D perhaps given as TRBD1 or TRBD2 (5 bases each). The CDR3 bases are TGTGCCAGCAGTTTAGACGGGACCTCCTACAATGAGCAGTTCTTC. It codes for CASSLDGTSYNEQFF.